This T cell receptor beta chain was sequenced during a study of cytomegalovirus exposure and HLA in healthy donors. Whole-study findings and limits: Most of the TCR beta V segments (in an earlier analysis) were productive either about 87% or about 30% of the time. The authors enumerated over 150 TCR beta chains as linked to cytomegalovirus. Later on, a genetic analysis was performed. It linked a missense variant in DCLRE1C with V- and J-gene trimming of TCR beta.

A note on this clone: Its specificity is unknown.

The germline V gene encodes CDR1 SGHRS and CDR2 YFSETQ. The CDR3 consists of 15 residues. V lost 1 base and J 1 base, leaving 11 bases between the germline ends. Both 60 Vbeta primers and 13 Jbeta primers went into the PCR. Original processing notes: In a later analysis, about 11 million of 75 million to 90 million unique beta chains occurred in at least two donors. Sequenced by immunoSEQ multiplex PCR; TCRdb stores in-frame clones only, minus some. The V and J calls and clone size are taken from that table; D and trimming were inferred from the DNA. The sample holds some 100,000 clones, roughly 82% seen once.

The receptor comes from a woman aged 18-35 years in good health and CMV-seronegative. The source material was PBMCs. The rearrangement joins TRBV5-1 to TRBJ1-2, with D tentatively TRBD1 (6 bases). This CDR3 reads CASSLSQGYNYGYTF. The CDR3 DNA is TGCGCCAGCAGCTTGTCGCAGGGGTATAACTATGGCTACACCTTC.